Sequencing of this TCR beta chain was carried out in a study of CD8+ T cells in alopecia areata. Investigators sorted PBMCs to obtain both CD4+ and CD8+ T cells. Reverse transcription of extracted RNA yielded cDNA, which provided the sequencing template. The protocol was immunoSEQ multiplex PCR, while the TCRdb copy is restricted to in-frame clones and leaves out a portion. This sample carries 95,000 to 150,000 clones, about 51% of them seen once, and the ten largest clones take about 11%. This clone has only a few counts. Germline assignment: CDR1 MNHEY and CDR2 SVGAGI. The ends were cut back, 2 bases at V and 5 bases at J, with 9 bases in the middle. This CDR3 is built from 13 residues.

The clonotype was recovered from a human donor with alopecia areata. The gene calls are TRBV6-5 and TRBJ1-1; D is unclear. The sample taken for sequencing was NKG2D-low CD8+ T cells sorted from blood. CDR3 sequence reads: CASSYGVDTEAFF. The DNA for the CDR3 is TGTGCCAGCAGTTACGGGGTGGATACTGAAGCTTTCTTT.